Below are 26 T cell receptor beta chains sequenced from a single sample in a study of early T cells in non-severe SARS-CoV-2 infection. TCRdb fed the 5' RACE reads into MiXCR, producing one record per CDR3 protein. The table shows about 83,000 distinct CDR3 sequences, with under 11% occurring only once. Sequencing was performed on whole blood, taken at baseline. The receptors here all came from an adult who was a healthcare worker with PCR-confirmed SARS-CoV-2 infection or an uninfected control (not recorded which).

This clonotype came up a few times. The chain combines TRBV11-2 with TRBJ1-4; no clear D gene. The CDR3 runs to 15 residues. Germline V gene data show CDR1 as SGHAT and CDR2 as FQNNGV. Trimming removed 7 bases at V and 3 bases at J, with 15 bases between. CDR3 loop: CASTPTRSSNEKLFF. The CDR3 DNA is TGTGCCAGCACCCCCACACGTTCATCTAATGAAAAACTGTTTTTT. Drawing the rest from reference TRBV11-2 and TRBJ1-4, the complete variable domain is EAGVAQSPRYKIIEKRQSVAFWCNPISGHATLYWYQQILGQGPKLLIQFQNNGVVDDSQLPKDRFSAERLKGVDSTLKIQPAKLEDSAVYLCASTPTRSSNEKLFFGSGTQLSVL.

V gene TRBV7-6 combines with J gene TRBJ2-3; 9 bases are a match to TRBD2. CDR1 and CDR2 (germline): SGHVS, FNYEAQ. This CDR3 has 16 amino acids. The junction had 10 bases not matched to a gene; V was cut back by 5 bases and J by 4 bases. The CDR3 DNA follows: TGTGCCAGCAGCCAATTTCCGGGACTAGCCCCAGATACGCAGTATTTT. As protein: CASSQFPGLAPDTQYF. Full variable domain (missing parts from reference TRBV7-6 and TRBJ2-3): GAGVSQSPRYKVTKRGQDVALRCDPISGHVSLYWYRQALGQGPEFLTYFNYEAQQDKSGLPNDRFSAERPEGSISTLTIQRTEQRDSAMYRCASSQFPGLAPDTQYFGPGTRLTVL.

This clonotype was seen at least ten times. The V call is TRBV12-3 or TRBV12-4, the J call TRBJ2-3, with a weak D call TRBD2 (5 bases). The germline V and J ends were trimmed by 3 bases and 0 bases, with 16 bases remaining between them. The CDR3 is 17 residues long. CDR3 amino acids: CASSFEGPGISTDTQYF. The CDR3 nucleotides are TGTGCCAGCAGTTTTGAAGGCCCGGGAATCAGCACAGATACGCAGTATTTT.

This clonotype was observed a few times. The J gene is TRBJ2-1, the V gene TRBV10-3; TRBD1 or TRBD2 may be the D gene (5 bases each). V lost 0 bases to trimming and J lost 6 bases, with 15 bases between them. This CDR3 has 16 amino acids. CDR1 is ENHRY and CDR2 is SYGVKD in the germline V gene. DNA of the CDR3: TGTGCCATCAGTGAGTCGTTGTTGGCGAGGGGCAATGAGCAGTTCTTC. The encoded protein is CAISESLLARGNEQFF.

This rearrangement joins TRBV7-6 to TRBJ2-2; TRBD1 is a possible D gene (6 bases). Germline loops: CDR1 SGHVS, CDR2 FNYEAQ. The V end lost 5 bases, the J end lost 6 bases, and 13 bases lay between the germline ends. This CDR3 has 14 residues. CDR3 residues: CASSQGQASGELFF. For the CDR3, the DNA is TGTGCCAGCAGCCAGGGACAAGCGTCCGGGGAGCTGTTTTTT.

In this sample, this clonotype turned up a few times. This chain connects TRBV7-9 to TRBJ1-2; 7 bases are a match to TRBD1. Germline loops: CDR1 SEHNR, CDR2 FQNEAQ (reference sequence). This CDR3 has 12 amino acids. V dropped 6 bases and J dropped 12; count of bases not matched to a gene: 10. The CDR3 reads CASSLGQEGNTF. The CDR3 DNA is TGTGCCAGCAGTCTCGGACAGGAGGGGAACACCTTC.

This clonotype was recorded many times. The CDR3: CASTPFATKVDTQYF. CDR3 DNA sequence: TGTGCCAGCACCCCATTTGCGACAAAGGTAGATACGCAGTATTTT. This chain links TRBV12-3 or TRBV12-4 with TRBJ2-3; unclear D gene. CDR3 length equals 15 residues. The V and J ends lost 7 bases and 5 bases respectively, with 19 bases between them.

Ten or more counts support this clonotype. V is TRBV20-1 and J is TRBJ2-7, with 8 bases fitting TRBD2. The V and J ends lost 3 bases and 4 bases, in that order; junction bases with no gene match: 8. CDR1 is DFQATT and CDR2 is SNEGSKA in the germline V gene (reference sequence). The CDR3 spans 14 residues. In DNA, the CDR3 is TGCAGTGCTAGCGGGAGGGCCCGATTGTACGAGCAGTACTTC. Translated, it gives CSASGRARLYEQYF.

V gene TRBV20-1 combines with J gene TRBJ2-1; D unresolved. The ends were cut back, 3 bases at V and 13 bases at J, with 19 bases in the middle. Germline V gives CDR1 DFQATT, CDR2 SNEGSKA (reference sequence). The CDR3 covers 13 residues. CDR3 in DNA: TGCAGTGCTAGTCGGCCGGGCATTTCTCCTCAGTTCTTC. Encoded protein: CSASRPGISPQFF.

This clonotype has a handful of counts. The chain joins TRBV5-1 to TRBJ2-7, with 11 bases aligning to TRBD2. Germline V gives CDR1 SGHRS, CDR2 YFSETQ. The V segment lost 2 bases and the J segment 6 bases; nucleotides outside the gene matches: 7. This CDR3 spans 15 amino acids. As DNA, the CDR3 is TGCGCCAGCAGCTTACTAGCGGGAGTTTCTGGCGAGCAGTACTTC. Translation gives CASSLLAGVSGEQYF.

This clonotype was detected a few times. The rearrangement uses TRBV7-2 and TRBJ2-5; tentatively, D is TRBD2 (6 bases). Germline values: CDR1 SGHTA, CDR2 FQGNSA. CDR3 size: 14 residues. The V end lost 5 bases, the J end lost 3 bases, and 13 bases lay between the germline ends. CDR3 loop: CASSHGGRKETQYF. The CDR3 bases are TGTGCCAGCAGCCACGGAGGGCGGAAAGAGACCCAGTACTTC.

The gene calls are TRBV20-1 and TRBJ2-3, with 12 nucleotides matching TRBD2. Germline assignment: CDR1 DFQATT and CDR2 SNEGSKA (reference sequence). The trim removed 5 bases at V and 14 bases at J, leaving 5 bases unmatched. This CDR3 spans 11 amino acids. The CDR3 DNA follows: TGCAGTGCTTGGACTAGCGGGATAGGGTATTTT. It encodes CSAWTSGIGYF.

This clonotype appeared many times. The chain links TRBV9 to TRBJ2-5; D tentatively reads TRBD1 or TRBD2 (5 bases each). This CDR3 contains 14 residues. The V end lost 3 bases, the J end lost 2 bases, and 11 bases lay between the germline ends. Germline V gene sequence: CDR1 SGDLS, CDR2 YYNGEE. The CDR3 bases are TGTGCCAGCAGCGAAAGGGGACGGCAAGAGACCCAGTACTTC. Translated, it gives CASSERGRQETQYF.

This clonotype was found many times. V gene TRBV10-3 combines with J gene TRBJ1-2; 8 positions match TRBD1. Looked up from germline, CDR1 is ENHRY and CDR2 is SYGVKD. The length of the CDR3 is 16 residues. After removal of 2 bases from V and 3 bases from J, the junction contained 8 bases not matched to a gene. CDR3 DNA sequence: TGTGCCATCAGTGAGCCCCGGACAGGGAGATACTATGGCTACACCTTC. This codes for CAISEPRTGRYYGYTF.

This clonotype showed up just a few times. The chain combines TRBV5-1 with TRBJ2-2; the D gene is possibly TRBD1 (6 bases). Germline CDR1 SGHRS, CDR2 YFSETQ. The CDR3 covers 16 residues. V lost 2 bases and J 4 bases, leaving 15 bases between the germline ends. CDR3 amino acids: CASSFSSGTSTGELFF. The CDR3 region has the DNA TGCGCCAGCAGCTTTTCCTCCGGGACAAGCACCGGGGAGCTGTTTTTT.

The CDR3 protein is CSIEARGSQSYEQYF. CDR3 DNA: TGCAGCATCGAAGCCAGAGGGAGTCAAAGCTACGAGCAGTACTTC. The gene calls are TRBV29-1 and TRBJ2-7; D is perhaps TRBD2 (5 bases). The V and J ends lost 8 bases and 3 bases respectively, with 23 bases between them. CDR1 is SQVTM, CDR2 ANQGSEA, per germline. This CDR3 region has 15 residues.

The sample holds many counts of this clonotype. This chain's CDR3 is CSARHGAMGTDTQYF. The CDR3, as DNA: TGCAGTGCTAGGCACGGGGCTATGGGCACAGATACGCAGTATTTT. V and J are TRBV20-1 and TRBJ2-3; D is possibly TRBD1 or TRBD2 (5 bases each). Looked up from germline, CDR1 is DFQATT and CDR2 is SNEGSKA (reference sequence). This CDR3 region has 15 residues. The V end lost 3 bases, the J end lost 1 base, and 14 bases lay between the germline ends.

This clonotype was recorded at least ten times. V usage is TRBV28 and J usage is TRBJ2-7, with D possibly being TRBD1 (6 bases). Germline assignment: CDR1 MDHEN and CDR2 SYDVKM. CDR3 length: 15 amino acids. Trimming took 2 bases from V and 2 from J, leaving 13 bases between them. The CDR3 DNA reads as TGTGCCAGCAGTTTAGGTGGGACACTCACCTACGAGCAGTACTTC. Protein: CASSLGGTLTYEQYF.

This clonotype has just a few counts. The V call is TRBV7-6, the J call TRBJ2-1; 8 bases are shared with TRBD2. Germline loops: CDR1 SGHVS, CDR2 FNYEAQ. This CDR3 spans 15 amino acids. Unmatched junction bases numbered 5, after V lost 0 bases and J lost 7 bases. In nucleotides, the CDR3 is TGTGCCAGCAGCTTAGCGTCGGGGACTAGGAATGAGCAGTTCTTC. Its protein product is CASSLASGTRNEQFF.

The rearrangement links TRBV5-4 to TRBJ2-2; D is tentatively TRBD1 or TRBD2 (5 bases each). The CDR3 totals 16 residues. Trimming removed 5 bases from V and 0 bases from J, with 14 bases in between. Germline CDR1 SGHNT, CDR2 YYREEE (reference sequence). The CDR3 reads CASRPGTETNTGELFF. The CDR3 bases are TGTGCCAGCAGACCTGGGACCGAAACGAACACCGGGGAGCTGTTTTTT. The full variable domain, in which reference TRBV5-4 and TRBJ2-2 provide the parts outside the CDR3, is ETGVTQSPTHLIKTRGQQVTLRCSSQSGHNTVSWYQQALGQGPQFIFQYYREEENGRGNFPPRFSGLQFPNYSSELNVNALELDDSALYLCASRPGTETNTGELFFGEGSRLTVL.

This clonotype was recorded many times. V and J are TRBV7-3 and TRBJ2-5; D not resolved. Looked up from germline, CDR1 is SGHTA and CDR2 is FQGTGA. With 5 bases removed from V and 7 bases from J, the gap between germline ends came to 11 bases. The CDR3 length is 12 residues. The CDR3 reads CASSPPDGTQYF. Here the CDR3 DNA reads TGTGCCAGCAGCCCCCCTGACGGGACCCAGTACTTC.

On this clonotype: One base away lies a much larger clone, so this may be a sequencing read error. The V gene is TRBV11-2, the J gene TRBJ2-3; D is unclear. Per germline, CDR1 SGHAT and CDR2 FQNNGV. Trimming took off 5 bases at V and 0 bases at J, with 6 bases between the two ends. CDR3 length: 13 amino acids. CDR3 in DNA: TGTGCCAGCAGCCGACGGAGCACAGATACGCAGTATTTT. Its protein is CASSRRSTDTQYF. Full variable domain (rest looked up from reference TRBV11-2 and TRBJ2-3): EAGVAQSPRYKIIEKRQSVAFWCNPISGHATLYWYQQILGQGPKLLIQFQNNGVVDDSQLPKDRFSAERLKGVDSTLKIQPAKLEDSAVYLCASSRRSTDTQYFGPGTRLTVL.

This clonotype was counted at least ten times. V usage is TRBV2 and J usage is TRBJ2-2, with D perhaps assigned TRBD1 or TRBD2 (5 bases each). In germline, CDR1 is SNHLY, CDR2 FYNNEI. CDR3 length equals 17 residues. V shed 2 bases and J shed 2 bases, with 15 bases lying between them. The CDR3 reads CASSESPGTANTGELFF. The DNA of the CDR3 is TGTGCCAGCAGTGAATCCCCAGGGACGGCCAACACCGGGGAGCTGTTTTTT.

The chain joins TRBV7-9 to TRBJ1-6; D gene uncertain. Germline CDR1 is SEHNR and CDR2 is FQNEAQ (reference sequence). Trimming left V 4 bases short and J 7 bases short, with 8 bases between. The CDR3 totals 13 residues. CDR3 amino acids: CASSSTPNSPLHF. DNA for the CDR3: TGTGCCAGCAGCTCGACTCCAAATTCACCCCTCCACTTT. The variable domain in full, with the rest retrieved from reference TRBV7-9 and TRBJ1-6, is DTGVSQNPRHKITKRGQNVTFRCDPISEHNRLYWYRQTLGQGPEFLTYFQNEAQLEKSRLLSDRFSAERPKGSFSTLEIQRTEQGDSAMYLCASSSTPNSPLHFGNGTRLTVT.

The gene calls are TRBV11-2 and TRBJ2-2; no clear D. The V end was cut by 6 bases, the J end by 6 bases, with 17 bases between. CDR3 length: 15 amino acids. Germline V gene sequence: CDR1 SGHAT, CDR2 FQNNGV. The CDR3 loop reads CASSPTSLQAGELFF. The DNA of the CDR3 is TGTGCCAGCAGTCCAACGAGTCTTCAGGCCGGGGAGCTGTTTTTT.

The table lists this clonotype with a few counts. DNA of the CDR3: TGCAGTGCTAGTGGAGGACTAGCGGCTTACAATGAGCAGTTCTTC. Translated, it gives CSASGGLAAYNEQFF. V is TRBV20-1 and J is TRBJ2-1; 10 bases align to TRBD2. This CDR3 contains 15 residues. The ends lost 3 bases at V and 4 bases at J; junction bases unmatched: 6. Germline V gene sequence: CDR1 DFQATT, CDR2 SNEGSKA (reference sequence).